This TCR beta chain originates from a study of blood T cells in healthy people across ages (dated by TCRdb to between 2014 and 2016). About the full investigation: In model experiments, template switching captured roughly one uniquely barcoded TCR beta cDNA molecule for every two T cells. Two additional independent replicas of 1 million unique cDNA reads from the same blood draw were analyzed for two donors (one aged 18 to 30 and one aged 80 or older). Using deep sequencing normalized with unique cDNA molecular identifiers, the study measured how TCR beta repertoire diversity changes with age. Donors were grouped into four age groups: young (average about 15 years), middle-aged (around 39), aged (over 55) and long-lived (just over 80). Summary of the overall study and its limitations: As age increased, observed TCR beta diversity per million T cells dropped in a roughly linear way, and a significant reduction was already evident by age around 41. Since profiling was done on bulk unsorted PBMCs, naive and antigen-experienced compartments could not be conclusively compared. Estimates of total diversity based on one million sequenced T cells were considered lower bounds and underestimates. The percentage of naive T cells measured by flow cytometry correlated strongly with observed TCR beta diversity. Because donor CMV infection status was unknown, age-related changes in expanded clonotypes were potentially confounded. Compared with the aged group, more naive CD4+ T cells, fewer expanded clones and increased TCR diversity were shown by the long-lived group, suggesting age selection.

The roughly 38 donors, aged about 6 to 100 years, were systemically healthy Caucasian individuals from Russia. About 9.8 milliliters of peripheral blood were drawn from each donor into EDTA-treated Vacutainer tubes. Ficoll-Paque density-gradient centrifugation was used to isolate PBMCs, with at least 6.5 million per sample. Trizol reagent was used to extract total RNA from the PBMCs, yielding at least 6 micrograms per sample. Naive CD45RAhigh/CD27high T cell percentages were measured by flow cytometry on a PBMC aliquot from every donor. To prepare the library, 5' RACE was applied. Sequencing took place on an Illumina HiSeq 2500. A second about 7 to 11 cycle PCR used a sample-barcoded 5' primer and a J-beta primer mix. A unique molecular identifier was introduced onto each TCR beta cDNA molecule by a template-switch 5' adaptor carrying 12 random nucleotides. Each sample yielded at least 2.5 million CDR3-containing paired-end reads. The Mint cDNA synthesis kit, primed by a TRBC-specific oligonucleotide, was used to synthesize first-strand cDNA from all RNA. Following uracil-DNA glycosylase treatment, a first 18-cycle PCR with universal primers M1SS and BC2_uni_R was performed on all cDNA. In the paper's pipeline: Normalization of each sample was performed by random selection of 1 million high-quality reads, each carrying a distinct molecular identifier. Instead of being binned into consensus sequences, reads with shared molecular identifiers were discarded. CDR3 identification, clonotype clustering and error correction used MiTCR with a Q25 quality threshold and the strictest error-elimination algorithm. A nonparametric unseen species model with Euler transformation was used to estimate lower-bound total TCR beta diversity. TCRdb applied fastp at Q25 and MiXCR to the public reads, then kept only in-frame beta chains. Every entry covers one CDR3 protein and lists the most common genes and DNA from its rows. TCRdb, not the authors, supplied the V and J calls. The sample records 600,000 to 850,000 distinct CDR3 sequences, around 25% of which are singletons. The ten most abundant clones make up 9.4% of the sample.

Deletion took 6 bases off V and 3 bases off J, with a span of 21 bases between the germline ends. From its cysteine to its phenylalanine, the CDR3 spans 17 amino acids. Just the 51-base CDR3 DNA is kept, in frame starting at base 1. CDR1 and CDR2 (ENHRY, SYGVKD) derive from the germline V gene. This clonotype showed up just a few times. This receptor's antigen is unknown. No much larger clonotype is one base removed from it; base qualities were not supplied. The same sample was also studied in work on T cells of mothers and their children. The other study reports the following: Nine systemically healthy Caucasian individuals served as donors, namely three mothers together with their six children. cDNA synthesis used all of the extracted RNA, with 1.5 ug of RNA in each 15 ul reaction. In the second PCR, the M1S primer introduced both the sample barcodes and 2-4 random nucleotides. More than 8 million TCR beta CDR3 reads were obtained from each mother, and roughly 3 million reads were obtained from each child. Thymic selection shapes the output of TCR recombination in a similar way in related and unrelated pairs, and inherited differences have a minor effect. Normalized repertoire overlap was always slightly but never significantly higher in related than unrelated mother-child pairs. No persistent microchimeric T cell clones were found, with a detection sensitivity of approximately 100 clones per million clonotypes. To look for features that set related mother-child pairs apart from unrelated individuals, the researchers ran deep NGS to compare the TCR beta repertoires of mothers and children. Mothers averaged roughly 40 +/- 4 years of age and children averaged around 11 +/- 4 years. After adapters were ligated using NEBNext reagents, the libraries underwent 100+100 nt paired-end sequencing on an Illumina HiSeq 2000. To prevent cross-contamination, the mother and child libraries were prepared one month apart and sequenced in separate runs. For each donor, between 500,000 and 2,000,000 distinct TCR beta clonotypes were identified. Naive TCR beta clonotypes were estimated from low-frequency clonotypes matched to each donor's FACS-determined naive share, without sorting.

The sample comprised blood. This receptor was taken from a boy aged 5-17 years in good health. This receptor chain uses TRBV10-3 and TRBJ2-1, with the D gene possibly TRBD1 or TRBD2, each one fitting 6 bases. The bases read TGTGCCATCAGCCCCCGGGGGCAAATAGGGGGCTACAATGAGCAGTTCTTC. It is translated as CAISPRGQIGGYNEQFF.